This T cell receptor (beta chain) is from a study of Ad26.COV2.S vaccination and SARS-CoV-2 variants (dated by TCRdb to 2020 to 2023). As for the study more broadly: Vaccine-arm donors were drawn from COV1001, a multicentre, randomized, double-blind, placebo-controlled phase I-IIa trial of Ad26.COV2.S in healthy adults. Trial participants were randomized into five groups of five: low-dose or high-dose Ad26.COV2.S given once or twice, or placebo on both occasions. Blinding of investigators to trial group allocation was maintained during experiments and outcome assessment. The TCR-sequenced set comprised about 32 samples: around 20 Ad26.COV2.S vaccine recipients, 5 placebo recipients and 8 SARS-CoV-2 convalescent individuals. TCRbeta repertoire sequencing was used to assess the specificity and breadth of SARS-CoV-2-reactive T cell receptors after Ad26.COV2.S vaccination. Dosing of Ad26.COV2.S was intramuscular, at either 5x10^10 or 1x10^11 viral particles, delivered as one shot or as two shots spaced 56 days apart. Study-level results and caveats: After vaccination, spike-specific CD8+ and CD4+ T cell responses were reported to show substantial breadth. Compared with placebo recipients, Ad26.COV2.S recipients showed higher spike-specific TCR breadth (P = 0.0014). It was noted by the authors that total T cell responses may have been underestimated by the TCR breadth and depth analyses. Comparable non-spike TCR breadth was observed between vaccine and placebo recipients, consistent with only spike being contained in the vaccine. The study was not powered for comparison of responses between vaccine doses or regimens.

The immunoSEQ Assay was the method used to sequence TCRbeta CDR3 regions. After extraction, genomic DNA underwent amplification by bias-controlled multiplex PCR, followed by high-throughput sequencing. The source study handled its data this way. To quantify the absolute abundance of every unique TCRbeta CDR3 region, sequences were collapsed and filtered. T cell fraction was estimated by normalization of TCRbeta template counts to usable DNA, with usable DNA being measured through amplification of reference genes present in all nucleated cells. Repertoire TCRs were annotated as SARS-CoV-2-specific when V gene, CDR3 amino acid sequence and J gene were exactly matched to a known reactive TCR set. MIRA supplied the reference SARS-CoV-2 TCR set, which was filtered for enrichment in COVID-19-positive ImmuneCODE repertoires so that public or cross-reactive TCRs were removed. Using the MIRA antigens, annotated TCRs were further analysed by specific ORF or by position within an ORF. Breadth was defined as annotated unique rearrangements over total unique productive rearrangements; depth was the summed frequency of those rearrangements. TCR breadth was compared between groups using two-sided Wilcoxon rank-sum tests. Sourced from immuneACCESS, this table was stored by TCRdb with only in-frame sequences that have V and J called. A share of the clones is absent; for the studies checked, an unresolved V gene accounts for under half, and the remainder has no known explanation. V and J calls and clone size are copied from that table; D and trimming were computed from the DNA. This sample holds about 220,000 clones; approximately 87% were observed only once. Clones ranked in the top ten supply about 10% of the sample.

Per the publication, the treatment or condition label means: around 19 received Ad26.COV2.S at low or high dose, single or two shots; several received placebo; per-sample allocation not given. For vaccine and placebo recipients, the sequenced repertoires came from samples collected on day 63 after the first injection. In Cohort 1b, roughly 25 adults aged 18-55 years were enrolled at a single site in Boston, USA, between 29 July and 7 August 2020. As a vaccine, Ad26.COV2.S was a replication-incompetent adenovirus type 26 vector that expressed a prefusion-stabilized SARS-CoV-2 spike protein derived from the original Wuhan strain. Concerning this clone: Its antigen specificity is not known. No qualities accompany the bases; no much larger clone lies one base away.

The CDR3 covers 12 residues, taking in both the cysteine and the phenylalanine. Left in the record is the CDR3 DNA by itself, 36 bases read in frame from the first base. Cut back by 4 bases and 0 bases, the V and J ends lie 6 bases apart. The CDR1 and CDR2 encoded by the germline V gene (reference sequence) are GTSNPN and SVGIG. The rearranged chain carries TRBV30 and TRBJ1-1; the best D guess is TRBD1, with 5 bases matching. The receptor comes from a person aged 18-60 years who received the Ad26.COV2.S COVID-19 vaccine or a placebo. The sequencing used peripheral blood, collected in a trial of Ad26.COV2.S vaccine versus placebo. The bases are TGTGCCTGGACAGGGTTGAACACTGAAGCTTTCTTT. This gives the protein CAWTGLNTEAFF.